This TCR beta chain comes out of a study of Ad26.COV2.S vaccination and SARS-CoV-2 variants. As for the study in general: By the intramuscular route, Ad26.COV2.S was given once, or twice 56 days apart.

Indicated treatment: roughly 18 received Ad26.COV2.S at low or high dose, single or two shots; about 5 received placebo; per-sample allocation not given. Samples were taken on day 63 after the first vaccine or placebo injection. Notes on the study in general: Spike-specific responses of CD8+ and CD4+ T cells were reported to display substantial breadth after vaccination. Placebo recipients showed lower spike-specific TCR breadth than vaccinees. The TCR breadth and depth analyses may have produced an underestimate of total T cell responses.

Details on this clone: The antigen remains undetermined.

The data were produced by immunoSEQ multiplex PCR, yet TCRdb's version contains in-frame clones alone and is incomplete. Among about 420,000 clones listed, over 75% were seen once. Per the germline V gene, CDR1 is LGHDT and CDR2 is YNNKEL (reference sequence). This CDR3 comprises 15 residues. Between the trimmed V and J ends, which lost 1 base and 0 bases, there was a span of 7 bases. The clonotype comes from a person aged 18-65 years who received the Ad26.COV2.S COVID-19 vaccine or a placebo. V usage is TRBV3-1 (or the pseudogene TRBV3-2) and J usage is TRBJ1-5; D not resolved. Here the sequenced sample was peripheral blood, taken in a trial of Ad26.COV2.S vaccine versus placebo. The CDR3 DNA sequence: TGTGCCAGCAGCCAAGGTCCGAGTAGCAATCAGCCCCAGCATTTT. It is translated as CASSQGPSSNQPQHF.